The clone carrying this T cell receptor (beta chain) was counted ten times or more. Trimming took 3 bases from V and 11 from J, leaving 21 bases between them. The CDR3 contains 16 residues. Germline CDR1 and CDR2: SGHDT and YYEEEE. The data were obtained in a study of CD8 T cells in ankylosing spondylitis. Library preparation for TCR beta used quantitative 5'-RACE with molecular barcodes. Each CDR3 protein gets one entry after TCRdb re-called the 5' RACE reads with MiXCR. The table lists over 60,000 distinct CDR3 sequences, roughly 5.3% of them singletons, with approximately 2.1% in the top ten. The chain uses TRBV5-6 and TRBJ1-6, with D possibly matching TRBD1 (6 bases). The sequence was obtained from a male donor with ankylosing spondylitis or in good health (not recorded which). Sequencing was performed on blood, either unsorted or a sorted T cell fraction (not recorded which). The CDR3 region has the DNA TGTGCCAGCAGCTCCATTAGCCAGGGGCCAGTAACACCCCTCCACTTT. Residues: CASSSISQGPVTPLHF.